This TCR beta chain was profiled in a study of early stage breast cancer tumors. Method: immunoSEQ multiplex PCR; TCRdb's copy keeps in-frame clones and lacks some. The repertoire holds tens of thousands of clones, with more than 70% as singletons. From germline, CDR1 is SGHRS and CDR2 YFSETQ. The CDR3 extends over 15 amino acids. V lost 6 bases and J lost 1; bases outside the gene matches: 6. The chain has TRBV5-1 and TRBJ2-7; 11 nucleotides match TRBD2. The sequence was obtained from a person aged 40 to 50 with breast cancer. The material sequenced was blood. The CDR3 spells CASTSLAGGSYEQYF. The CDR3 region has the DNA TGCGCCAGCACCTCTCTAGCGGGAGGTTCCTACGAGCAGTACTTC.